This T cell receptor beta chain was recovered during a study of shared clonotypes between healthy human individuals. This CDR3 region has 18 residues. V was pared by 7 bases and J by 7 bases, with 28 bases between. Germline V gene data show CDR1 as MDHEN and CDR2 as SYDVKM. For every subset, genomic DNA was evenly distributed across several immunoSEQ plates. Unsorted PBMC DNA went through sequencing on ten immunoSEQ deep assay plates. TCRdb keeps only in-frame clones here, not all; method: immunoSEQ multiplex PCR. The sample has approximately 470,000 clones, 81% seen once. Study outcomes and limitations: The donor pool, a small one, limited the genetic and exposure-history diversity represented.

Adults of Caucasian background living in Nashville, Tennessee made up all donors. On this clone: Its antigen is as yet unknown.

This TCR derives from a woman aged 40 to 49 in good health. Some clones in this sample may be carry-over from other donors' samples. The chain recombines TRBV28 with TRBJ1-4, with D possibly TRBD1 on 5 matching bases. The source material was PBMCs. The CDR3 nucleotides are TGTGCCAGCACTCCCCTGGGGGGAGGGGTGGAGGGAAGTGAAAAACTGTTTTTT. Its translation is CASTPLGGGVEGSEKLFF. The full variable domain, with the rest looked up from reference TRBV28 and TRBJ1-4, is DVKVTQSSRYLVKRTGEKVFLECVQDMDHENMFWYRQDPGLGLRLIYFSYDVKMKEKGDIPEGYSVSREKKERFSLILESASTNQTSMYLCASTPLGGGVEGSEKLFFGSGTQLSVL.